Listed here are 4 T cell receptor beta chains from one sample, sequenced in a study of blood T cells in healthy people across ages. A second PCR, run for roughly 7 to 12 cycles, used a sample-barcoded 5' primer plus a J-beta primer mix. MiXCR, applied by TCRdb to the 5' RACE reads, yields one record per CDR3 protein. The sample includes fewer than 2,000,000 distinct CDR3 sequences, 30% to 35% of them seen just once. Material: blood. The receptor set was obtained from a woman aged 25 to 39 in good health.

V and J are TRBV9 and TRBJ2-5; weak D call: TRBD2 (5 bases). The germline gives CDR1 SGDLS, CDR2 YYNGEE. The CDR3 loop spans 16 amino acids. V shed 0 bases and J shed 5 bases, with 17 bases lying between them. Here the CDR3 DNA reads TGTGCCAGCAGCGTAGCTCCTAGCCCGGGGTCTGAGACCCAGTACTTC. Its protein is CASSVAPSPGSETQYF.

There are a few counts of this clonotype. The V and J genes are TRBV25-1 and TRBJ1-1; D gene ambiguous. The length of the CDR3 is 13 residues. V lost 4 bases and J 0 bases, leaving 6 bases between the germline ends. CDR1 is MGHDK, CDR2 SYGVNS, per germline. CDR3 bases: TGTGCCAGCAGTGGACATTTGAACACTGAAGCTTTCTTT. Translation gives CASSGHLNTEAFF.

The rearrangement uses TRBV11-2 and TRBJ2-7, with D possibly TRBD1 on 5 matching bases. Per the germline V gene, CDR1 is SGHAT and CDR2 is FQNNGV. Trimming stripped 5 bases from V and 2 bases from J, with 16 bases between. CDR3 size: 15 residues. In nucleotides, the CDR3 is TGTGCCAGCAGCCCACAGGCCCCAGGGACCTACGAGCAGTACTTC. This sequence encodes CASSPQAPGTYEQYF.

The table lists this clonotype with a few counts. V and J are TRBV4-2 and TRBJ1-1; no reliable D call. Trimming shortened V by 0 bases and J by 1 base, and 9 bases separated the two germline ends. Germline V gene data show CDR1 as LGHNA and CDR2 as YNFKEQ. This CDR3 is 15 amino acids long. The chain's CDR3 is CASSQEGRGNTEAFF. In DNA form, the CDR3 reads TGTGCCAGCAGCCAAGAAGGCCGGGGGAACACTGAAGCTTTCTTT.